This T cell receptor (beta chain) was documented in a study of CD8+ T cells in alopecia areata. The wider study: Treated individuals took tofacitinib by mouth, 5 to 10 mg twice daily.

The study's findings and limits: Within the top 100, expanded CD8+ clones significantly decreased with tofacitinib, as did scalp clonality.

Investigators isolated RNA and reverse transcribed it into cDNA to act as the sequencing template. Libraries were prepared by immunoSEQ multiplex PCR; TCRdb keeps only in-frame clonotypes and omits some of them. The sample has 110,000 or so clones; less than 70% are singletons. The V and J ends lost 1 base and 6 bases, in that order; junction bases with no gene match: 4. The V gene's germline CDR1 is SGHDN and CDR2 FVKESK. This CDR3 spans 14 amino acids. Documented treatment: oral pan-JAK inhibitor, 5-10 mg twice daily. Obtained from alopecia areata patients were lesional scalp punch biopsies along with peripheral blood. Notes on this clone: Antigen specificity is unknown.

The TCR was taken from a human donor with alopecia areata. This material consisted of CD4+ T cells sorted from blood, taken at week 24, from a patient treated with tofacitinib. This chain connects TRBV14 to TRBJ1-2; 8 bases align to TRBD1. CDR3 region: CASSQGARGHGYTF. The CDR3 bases are TGTGCCAGCAGCCAAGGAGCCAGGGGGCATGGCTACACCTTC.